The 3 T cell receptor beta chains below come from one sample, sequenced in a study of tumor-infiltrating lymphocytes in primary liver carcinoma. From about 490 ng of total RNA, TCR beta-specific cDNA was reverse-transcribed using a constant-region primer. Generation of the TCR beta libraries relied on three nested multiplex PCR rounds using slightly modified ARM-PCR. PCR rounds one and two used TRBV1-TRBV30 forward primers with a C-beta reverse primer for approximately 11 cycles each. TCRdb reprocessed the multiplex PCR reads with MiXCR, giving one entry per CDR3 protein. This sample carries approximately 92,000 distinct CDR3 sequences, just under 70% of them seen once, and the ten largest clones take 27%. Co-extracted RNA and DNA came from 20-30 mg of unsorted bulk tissue. Sequenced input: tumor-adjacent normal liver tissue. The receptors here all came from a man between 40 and 49 years old with primary liver carcinoma and hepatitis B virus infection.

This clonotype was counted many times. The V call is TRBV5-6, the J call TRBJ2-5, with unresolved D. This CDR3 comprises 13 residues. The germline CDR1 and CDR2 sequences are SGHDT and YYEEEE. V was pared by 0 bases and J by 2 bases, with 5 bases between. CDR3 amino acids: CASSLGGQETQYF. The CDR3, as DNA: TGTGCCAGCAGCTTGGGGGGACAAGAGACCCAGTACTTC.

This clonotype was seen ten or more times. The gene calls are TRBV7-8 and TRBJ2-3; no clear D. The CDR3 runs to 15 residues. Trimming left V 2 bases short and J 0 bases short, with 9 bases between. Per the germline V gene, CDR1 is SGHVS and CDR2 is FQNEAQ. CDR3 sequence reads: CASSLIRMSTDTQYF. DNA of the CDR3: TGTGCCAGCAGCTTAATAAGGATGAGCACAGATACGCAGTATTTT.

For this clonotype: A read error is possible here, since a much larger clone lies one base away. Here the CDR3 DNA reads TGTGCCGTCAGTGAGTCGAGGGTGACCTCTTACGAGCAGTACTTC. This translates into CAVSESRVTSYEQYF. V is TRBV10-3 and J is TRBJ2-7; D is possibly TRBD2 (5 bases). This CDR3 has 15 residues. CDR1 ENHRY and CDR2 SYGVKD come from the germline V gene.